This paragraph covers one TCR beta chain sequence. No antigen is known for it. This entry belongs to a study of T cells expressing NK-cell markers. Study at large: HCMV seropositivity characterized most of the eight sequenced donors, and seronegativity one.

Points from the study as a whole: Top CD8+ clonotypes included the dominant CD3+CD56+NKG2C+ clonotypes in six donors.

Germline lookup yields CDR1 LGHDT and CDR2 YNNKEL (reference sequence). The CDR3 loop spans 17 amino acids. TCRdb reprocessed the 5' RACE reads, keeping one entry per CDR3 protein, no DNA. Recorded for this sample: some 410,000 distinct CDR3 sequences. The specimen sequenced was blood T cells: a sorted CD56 or NKG2C T cell subset, CD4+ or CD8+ T cells, or bulk PBMC T cells (not recorded which). The rearrangement joins TRBV3-1 to TRBJ2-1; the D gene TCRdb calls, TRBD2, cannot be checked with no DNA. The clonotype was recovered from a woman aged 18 to 75 in good health. CDR3 amino acids: CASSKIAGGGSGNEQFF.